This passage covers 17 T cell receptor beta chains from one sample sequenced in a study of graft-versus-host responses after intestinal transplantation. Clones were read by immunoSEQ multiplex PCR, and TCRdb kept only the in-frame ones, dropping some. The sample includes about 24,000 clones, 70% to 90% of them seen just once. The starting material was PBMCs, obtained around 14 months after intestinal transplant. The source of these receptors is a human patient who received an intestinal transplant, so some T cells may come from the graft donor.

Here the CDR3 DNA reads TGTGCCAGCTCACCACGTGCGGGGAACACCGGGGAGCTGTTTTTT. This gives the protein CASSPRAGNTGELFF. V gene TRBV18 combines with J gene TRBJ2-2; a weak D match, TRBD2 (5 bases). V lost 1 base and J lost 1, with 7 bases in between. This CDR3 is 15 amino acids long. CDR1 and CDR2 (germline): KGHSH, LQKENI.

The CDR3 coding sequence is TGTGCCAGCAGACAAGGCGGTGGCTACACCTTC. Amino acid sequence: CASRQGGGYTF. The chain couples TRBV27 to TRBJ1-2, with D hard to call. There are 11 residues in the CDR3. The germline V and J ends were trimmed by 6 bases and 7 bases, with 9 bases remaining between them. Germline-derived CDR1 and CDR2 are MNHEY and SMNVEV (reference sequence).

The chain uses TRBV11-2 and TRBJ1-2, with D perhaps matching TRBD1 (5 bases). The V gene lost 5 bases and the J gene lost 3 bases, with 16 bases spanning the gap. Germline CDR1 and CDR2: SGHAT and FQNNGV. The CDR3 extends over 15 amino acids. In nucleotides, the CDR3 is TGTGCCAGCAGCCCACGGAAGGGAGGGGACTATGGCTACACCTTC. It specifies CASSPRKGGDYGYTF. Drawing the rest from reference TRBV11-2 and TRBJ1-2, the complete variable domain is EAGVAQSPRYKIIEKRQSVAFWCNPISGHATLYWYQQILGQGPKLLIQFQNNGVVDDSQLPKDRFSAERLKGVDSTLKIQPAKLEDSAVYLCASSPRKGGDYGYTFGSGTRLTVV.

On this clone itself: The junction shows a germline mismatch at one end, possibly a read error. This chain connects TRBV6-6 to TRBJ2-5, with a weak D call TRBD2 (6 bases). This CDR3 is 15 amino acids long. Germline CDR1 is MNHNY and CDR2 is SVGAGI (reference sequence). For the CDR3, the DNA is TGTGCCAGCAGCTACTCGTCTGGGGGGAAAGAGACCCAGTACTTC. This gives the protein CASSYSSGGKETQYF.

The V call is TRBV10-1, the J call TRBJ2-3, with D uncertain. Germline V gives CDR1 WNHNN, CDR2 SYGVQD (reference sequence). This CDR3 is 15 amino acids long. The V end was cut by 6 bases, the J end by 2 bases, with 15 bases between. CDR3: CASSPSGRTTDTQYF. The DNA for the CDR3 is TGCGCCAGCAGCCCTTCGGGCAGGACCACAGATACGCAGTATTTT.

This chain uses TRBV5-1 with TRBJ2-3; 8 positions agree with TRBD1. Germline values: CDR1 SGHRS, CDR2 YFSETQ. V lost 3 bases, J lost 0 bases, and 3 bases stayed unmatched. The CDR3 runs to 15 residues. DNA for the CDR3: TGCGCCAGCAGCTGGACAGGGCAAAGCACAGATACGCAGTATTTT. It is translated as CASSWTGQSTDTQYF. Drawing the rest from reference TRBV5-1 and TRBJ2-3, the complete variable domain is KAGVTQTPRYLIKTRGQQVTLSCSPISGHRSVSWYQQTPGQGLQFLFEYFSETQRNKGNFPGRFSGRQFSNSRSEMNVSTLELGDSALYLCASSWTGQSTDTQYFGPGTRLTVL.

The chain joins TRBV7-3 to TRBJ2-2, with D perhaps TRBD1 (6 bases). V dropped 5 bases and J dropped 2 bases, with 15 bases sitting between them. Germline V lookup: CDR1 SGHTA, CDR2 FQGTGA. The CDR3 consists of 16 residues. Here the CDR3 DNA reads TGTGCCAGCAGCCCCTCCCGGACAGCCAACACCGGGGAGCTGTTTTTT. Protein sequence: CASSPSRTANTGELFF.

The chain has TRBV9 and TRBJ1-1; tentatively, D is TRBD1 (5 bases). The germline V gene encodes CDR1 SGDLS and CDR2 YYNGEE. The CDR3 runs 14 residues. V was trimmed by 3 bases and J by 11 bases, leaving 20 bases between them. CDR3 sequence: CASSEGLKRVEAFF. The CDR3 coding sequence is TGTGCCAGCAGCGAGGGGTTAAAAAGGGTGGAGGCTTTCTTT. Using reference TRBV9 and TRBJ1-1 for the parts outside the CDR3, the full variable domain is DSGVTQTPKHLITATGQRVTLRCSPRSGDLSVYWYQQSLDQGLQFLIQYYNGEERAKGNILERFSAQQFPDLHSELNLSSLELGDSALYFCASSEGLKRVEAFFGQGTRLTVV.

The chain has TRBV6-6 and TRBJ2-1, with TRBD2 matching 8 bases. The CDR3 is made up of 15 amino acids. The V gene end was trimmed by 2 bases and the J gene end by 4 bases; junction bases not matched to a gene: 4. Germline V gene lookup returns CDR1 MNHNY and CDR2 SVGAGI (reference sequence). CDR3 protein: CASSYREGLYNEQFF. The CDR3 region has the DNA TGTGCCAGCAGTTACCGGGAGGGCCTTTACAATGAGCAGTTCTTC.

The rearrangement uses TRBV5-5 and TRBJ1-5; D remains ambiguous. There are 13 residues in the CDR3. The V end was cut by 3 bases, the J end by 3 bases, with 7 bases between. The germline CDR1 and CDR2 sequences are SGHKS and YYEKEE (reference sequence). The CDR3: CASSYNTNQPQHF. The CDR3 DNA reads as TGTGCCAGCAGCTACAACACCAATCAGCCCCAGCATTTT.

J is TRBJ2-7 and V is TRBV28; 7 bases agree with TRBD2. There are 14 residues in the CDR3. The V gene end was trimmed by 3 bases and the J gene end by 4 bases; junction bases not matched to a gene: 6. Germline CDR1 and CDR2: MDHEN and SYDVKM. Written as DNA, the CDR3 is TGTGCCAGCAGTTTCGGGGGGTTAGCGTACGAGCAGTACTTC. This encodes CASSFGGLAYEQYF. The full variable domain, rest sourced from reference TRBV28 and TRBJ2-7, is DVKVTQSSRYLVKRTGEKVFLECVQDMDHENMFWYRQDPGLGLRLIYFSYDVKMKEKGDIPEGYSVSREKKERFSLILESASTNQTSMYLCASSFGGLAYEQYFGPGTRLTVT.

The chain uses TRBV7-3 and TRBJ2-2; D possibly uses TRBD1 or TRBD2 (5 bases each). Germline V gene sequence: CDR1 SGHTA, CDR2 FQGTGA. Trimming cost V 4 bases and J 1 base, with 10 bases left between them. The CDR3 runs 15 residues. This CDR3 reads CASSSPGRNTGELFF. CDR3 coding DNA: TGTGCCAGCAGCTCCCCGGGACGGAACACCGGGGAGCTGTTTTTT.

The rearrangement joins TRBV12-5 to TRBJ1-1; TRBD1 matches 10 bases. Germline V gene data show CDR1 as LGHNT and CDR2 as FRNRAP. Trimming removed 5 bases from V and 1 base from J; junction bases left unmatched: 4. The CDR3 totals 15 residues. CDR3 region: CASGPGQGGNTEAFF. DNA for the CDR3: TGTGCTAGTGGTCCAGGACAGGGGGGGAACACTGAAGCTTTCTTT.

CDR3 nucleotides: TGTGCCAGCAGTTACTCGTTAGACCTGAACACTGAAGCTTTCTTT. The encoded protein is CASSYSLDLNTEAFF. The chain carries TRBV6-6 and TRBJ1-1; D gene uncertain. CDR1 and CDR2 (germline): MNHNY, SVGAGI (reference sequence). The CDR3 extends over 15 amino acids. The V and J ends lost 0 bases and 0 bases respectively, with 8 bases between them.

This clone was counted between two and nine times. This chain uses TRBV30 with TRBJ1-1, with TRBD1 identical over 8 bases. Germline assignment: CDR1 GTSNPN and CDR2 SVGIG (reference sequence). The CDR3 has 12 amino acids. J gave up 1 base and V 8 bases, and 3 bases lay outside the gene matches. CDR3 protein: CAQGQANTEAFF. The CDR3 DNA reads TGTGCCCAGGGACAGGCGAACACTGAAGCTTTCTTT.

The chain combines TRBV9 with TRBJ1-1, with no clear D. Trimming shortened V by 0 bases and J by 11 bases, and 20 bases separated the two germline ends. Germline lookup yields CDR1 SGDLS and CDR2 YYNGEE. The CDR3 extends over 15 amino acids. CDR3 sequence reads: CASSVEAGAALRAFF. Written as DNA, the CDR3 is TGTGCCAGCAGCGTAGAGGCAGGTGCTGCCCTGAGGGCTTTCTTT.

J is TRBJ1-4 and V is TRBV10-3, with unresolved D. Trimming removed 2 bases at V and 7 bases at J, with 14 bases between. In germline, CDR1 is ENHRY, CDR2 SYGVKD. The CDR3 sequence is 15 residues long. CDR3 loop: CAISEPGSEGEKLFF. The CDR3 DNA is TGTGCCATCAGTGAGCCGGGCTCGGAGGGTGAAAAACTGTTTTTT.